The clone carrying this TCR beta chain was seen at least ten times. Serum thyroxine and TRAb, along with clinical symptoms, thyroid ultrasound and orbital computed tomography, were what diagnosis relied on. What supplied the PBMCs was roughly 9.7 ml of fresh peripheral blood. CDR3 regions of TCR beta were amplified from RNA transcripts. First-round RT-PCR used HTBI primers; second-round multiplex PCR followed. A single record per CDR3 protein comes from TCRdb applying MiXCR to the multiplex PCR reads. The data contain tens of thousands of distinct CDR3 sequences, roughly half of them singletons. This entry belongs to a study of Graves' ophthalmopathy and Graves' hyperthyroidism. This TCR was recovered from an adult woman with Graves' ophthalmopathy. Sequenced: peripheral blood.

CDR3 coding DNA: TGTGCCAGCAGCTCCGAAGGGGCAGATACGCAGTATTTT. This encodes CASSSEGADTQYF. The rearrangement links TRBV28 to TRBJ2-3, with TRBD1 as a possible D gene (5 bases). V was clipped by 6 bases and J by 4 bases, with 11 bases between them. The CDR3 sequence is 13 residues long. Germline V CDR1 and CDR2: MDHEN, SYDVKM.